Shown below are 5 T cell receptor beta chains from a single sample sequenced in a study of shared clonotypes between healthy human individuals. Profiled with immunoSEQ multiplex PCR; TCRdb holds only in-frame clones, not every one. The top ten clones hold 1.5% to 2% of a sample with approximately 2,200,000 clones, roughly 91% of them seen once. CD45RO-negative cells were positively selected for CCR7, leaving out terminally differentiated effector memory CD45RA+ cells. Specimen: naive CD8+ T cells from PBMCs. The receptors originated from a man in his late teens or twenties in good health. Some clones in this sample may be carry-over from other donors' samples.

V gene TRBV7-8 combines with J gene TRBJ1-4, with D possibly TRBD1 on 5 matching bases. CDR1 and CDR2 (germline): SGHVS, FQNEAQ. This CDR3 comprises 15 residues. Trimming removed 7 bases from V and 10 bases from J, with 22 bases in between. The CDR3 sequence is CASTNLGRGESKLFF. The CDR3 DNA follows: TGTGCCAGCACCAACCTGGGGAGGGGAGAATCAAAACTGTTTTTT.

V gene TRBV4-1 combines with J gene TRBJ1-5, with D unclear. The CDR3 contains 15 residues. Per the germline V gene, CDR1 is MGHRA and CDR2 is YSYEKL. Trimming shortened V by 3 bases and J by 3 bases, and 12 bases separated the two germline ends. The CDR3 nucleotides are TGCGCCAGCAGCCAGCCCGGGAGCTCCAATCAGCCCCAGCATTTT. This encodes CASSQPGSSNQPQHF.

This sequence joins TRBV13 and TRBJ2-1, with TRBD2 identical over 7 bases. The J segment lost 0 bases and the V segment lost 5 bases, leaving 13 bases of the junction unmatched. The CDR3 sequence is 18 residues long. The germline V gene encodes CDR1 PRHDT and CDR2 FYEKMQ (reference sequence). CDR3 loop: CASSPNRHSGSSYNEQFF. CDR3 nucleotides: TGTGCCAGCAGCCCCAACCGACATAGCGGGTCCTCCTACAATGAGCAGTTCTTC.

The chain couples TRBV28 to TRBJ2-2; tentatively, D is TRBD2 (5 bases). The CDR3 extends over 14 amino acids. V lost 9 bases to trimming and J lost 1 base, with 12 bases between them. In germline, CDR1 is MDHEN, CDR2 SYDVKM. The CDR3 nucleotides read TGTGCCAGTCGCACGGGGAAGAACACCGGGGAGCTGTTTTTT. Translating gives CASRTGKNTGELFF.

In regard to this clone: Other DNA sequences in the sample encode the same CDR3. The chain has TRBV6-1 and TRBJ2-7; the D is unclear. This CDR3 is built from 11 residues. Germline lookup yields CDR1 MNHNS and CDR2 SASEGT. V shed 4 bases and J shed 4 bases, with 5 bases lying between them. The CDR3 DNA reads as TGTGCCAGCAGTGTCCTTTACGAGCAGTACTTC. This translates into CASSVLYEQYF.